This entry lists 14 T cell receptor beta chains sequenced from one sample in a study of neurological immune-mediated disorders. MiXCR, applied by TCRdb to the 5' RACE reads, yields one record per CDR3 protein. The sample shows 25,000 or so distinct CDR3 sequences, roughly an eighth of them seen only once. Source material: PBMCs. Source of these receptors: a man in his fifties or sixties in good health.

The chain joins TRBV19 to TRBJ2-7; D is ambiguous. The CDR3 is made up of 13 amino acids. Germline V gene sequence: CDR1 LNHDA, CDR2 SQIVND (reference sequence). Trimming stripped 3 bases from V and 6 bases from J, with 12 bases between. Here the CDR3 DNA reads TGTGCCAGTAGTATTGGGCCGCTGGGCGAGCAGTACTTC. Its translation is CASSIGPLGEQYF.

This clonotype came up many times. The V call is TRBV12-3 or TRBV12-4, the J call TRBJ2-5; D is perhaps TRBD1 (8 bases). There are 18 residues in the CDR3. The germline V and J ends were trimmed by 6 bases and 5 bases, with 28 bases remaining between them. The CDR3 coding sequence is TGTGCCAGCAGCCCGAACGGGGGGCAGGGGGCGGCGGGGGAGACCCAGTACTTC. It yields the protein CASSPNGGQGAAGETQYF.

This clonotype was seen repeatedly, ten times or more. The chain recombines TRBV7-6 with TRBJ1-6, with 7 bases aligning to TRBD1. The CDR3 has 16 residues. CDR1 is SGHVS and CDR2 is FNYEAQ in the germline V gene. Losses at the gene ends were 5 bases for V and 0 bases for J; bases not matched to a gene: 4. The CDR3 here is CASSQQGSSYNSPLHF. As DNA, the CDR3 is TGTGCCAGCAGCCAACAGGGGAGCTCCTATAATTCACCCCTCCACTTT.

This clonotype has a count of ten or more. The chain uses TRBV5-1 and TRBJ2-2; weak D call: TRBD2 (5 bases). The length of the CDR3 is 13 residues. The germline gives CDR1 SGHRS, CDR2 YFSETQ. The V and J ends lost 0 bases and 7 bases respectively, with 7 bases between them. This CDR3 is CASSLAGDGELFF. The CDR3 DNA sequence: TGCGCCAGCAGCTTGGCCGGGGACGGGGAGCTGTTTTTT.

This clonotype has a count of ten or more. The J gene is TRBJ1-3, the V gene TRBV12-3 or TRBV12-4, with TRBD1 matching over 9 bases. V was pared by 5 bases and J by 2 bases, with 4 bases of the junction left unmatched. This CDR3 is built from 15 residues. As DNA, the CDR3 is TGTGCCAGCAGTCTGGGACAGGGACCTGGAAACACCATATATTTT. It yields the protein CASSLGQGPGNTIYF.

This clonotype was seen ten or more times. The chain carries TRBV12-3 or TRBV12-4 and TRBJ2-1; TRBD2 agrees at 8 bases. The CDR3 extends over 14 amino acids. With 6 bases clipped from V and 8 bases from J, the junction kept 9 bases outside the gene matches. The CDR3 protein is CASRWSGGTDEQFF. Written as DNA, the CDR3 is TGTGCCAGCAGGTGGTCGGGAGGGACGGATGAGCAGTTCTTC.

This clonotype was found a few times. V gene TRBV6-6 combines with J gene TRBJ1-2; the match to TRBD1 covers 7 bases. The CDR3 is made up of 16 amino acids. The junction had 19 bases not matched to a gene; V was cut back by 11 bases and J by 4 bases. Germline V gives CDR1 MNHNY, CDR2 SVGAGI (reference sequence). The CDR3 loop is CASSFLKTGDGYGYTF. In DNA form, the CDR3 reads TGTGCCTCCTCATTTTTGAAAACAGGGGACGGCTATGGCTACACCTTC.

This clonotype showed up many times. The chain recombines TRBV7-9 with TRBJ1-2, with D possibly TRBD1 on 6 matching bases. The CDR3 contains 14 residues. Trimming shortened V by 6 bases and J by 8 bases, and 19 bases separated the two germline ends. Germline V gene sequence: CDR1 SEHNR, CDR2 FQNEAQ (reference sequence). The CDR3 region has the DNA TGTGCCAGCAGACAACCGGGGGCGCAGGCCGGCTACACCTTC. Encoded protein: CASRQPGAQAGYTF.

A single count supports this clonotype. A clone one base away is much larger, so this may be a read error. The genes are TRBV11-2 and TRBJ2-3; D remains unclear. There are 14 residues in the CDR3. V was cut by 0 bases and J by 5 bases, with 9 bases left in between. Germline V gene data show CDR1 as SGHAT and CDR2 as FQNNGV. CDR3 sequence (DNA): TGTGCCAGCAGCTTAGATTCATCCATAGATACGCAGTATTTT. It translates to CASSLDSSIDTQYF.

The table lists this clonotype with many counts. This chain uses TRBV12-3 or TRBV12-4 with TRBJ1-4; 7 bases agree with TRBD1. The V and J ends lost 6 bases and 7 bases, in that order; junction bases with no gene match: 8. CDR3 length equals 14 residues. The CDR3 bases are TGTGCCAGCAGCAAGACAGGGAGGATTGAAAAACTGTTTTTT. This gives the protein CASSKTGRIEKLFF.

The chain has TRBV7-9 and TRBJ2-5; D unresolved. Between the trimmed V and J ends, which lost 2 bases and 3 bases, there was a span of 10 bases. The germline V gene encodes CDR1 SEHNR and CDR2 FQNEAQ (reference sequence). The CDR3 has 14 amino acids. In nucleotides, the CDR3 is TGTGCCAGCAGCTTAATCTGGGGTGAAGAGACCCAGTACTTC. Its protein is CASSLIWGEETQYF.

This clonotype was detected ten times or more. The chain combines TRBV10-3 with TRBJ2-7, with D maybe TRBD1 (6 bases). Germline V gene sequence: CDR1 ENHRY, CDR2 SYGVKD. The CDR3 is 11 amino acids. The V gene lost 7 bases and the J gene lost 3 bases, with 7 bases spanning the gap. The CDR3 DNA is TGTGCCATCACGGACAGCTACGAGCAGTACTTC. Amino acids: CAITDSYEQYF.

Concerning this clonotype itself: A much larger clone lies one base from this, so it may be a read error. The chain joins TRBV18 to TRBJ1-6; weak D call: TRBD1 (5 bases). The CDR3 consists of 15 residues. Germline CDR1 KGHSH, CDR2 LQKENI. The CDR3 DNA is TGTGCCGGCTCACCCGGGGTCAGGGATAATTCACCCCTCCACTTT. Translated: CAGSPGVRDNSPLHF.

There are many counts of this clonotype. This rearrangement joins TRBV5-1 to TRBJ1-1; no clear D gene. CDR1 is SGHRS, CDR2 YFSETQ, per germline. The CDR3 length is 14 residues. The V end lost 4 bases, the J end lost 2 bases, and 12 bases lay between the germline ends. The CDR3 loop is CASSIGLRNTEAFF. The CDR3 DNA is TGCGCCAGCAGCATAGGACTGCGCAACACTGAAGCTTTCTTT.